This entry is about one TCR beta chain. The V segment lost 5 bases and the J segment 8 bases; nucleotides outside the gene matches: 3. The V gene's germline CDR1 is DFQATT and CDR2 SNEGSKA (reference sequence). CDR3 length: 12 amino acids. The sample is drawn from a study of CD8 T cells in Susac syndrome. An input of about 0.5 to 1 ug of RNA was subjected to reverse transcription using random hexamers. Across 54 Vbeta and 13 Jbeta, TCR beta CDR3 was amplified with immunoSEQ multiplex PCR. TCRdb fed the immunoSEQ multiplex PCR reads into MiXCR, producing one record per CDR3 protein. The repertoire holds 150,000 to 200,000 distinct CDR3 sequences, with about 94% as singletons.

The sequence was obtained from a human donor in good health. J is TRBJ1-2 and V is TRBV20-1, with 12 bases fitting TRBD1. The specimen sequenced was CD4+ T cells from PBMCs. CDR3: CSAGDRGRGYTF. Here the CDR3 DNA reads TGCAGTGCTGGGGACAGGGGGCGCGGCTACACCTTC.